The rows below give T cell receptor beta chains drawn from one sample of a study of Graves' ophthalmopathy and Graves' hyperthyroidism. Each CDR3 protein gets one entry after TCRdb re-called the multiplex PCR reads with MiXCR. The sample comprises 300,000 to 400,000 distinct CDR3 sequences, roughly 15% of which are singletons, and roughly 2.6% rests with the top ten. The sequenced material came from peripheral blood. Receptors were obtained from an adult woman with stable Graves' hyperthyroidism. The conserved cysteine and the conserved F or W are not part of the CDR3 here. The order of the fields is V gene, clone size, J gene, CDR3 protein. Not every row has a clone size; where given, it reads once, few, many or a size class.

V: TRBV6-1
size: many
J: TRBJ2-7
CDR3: ASSAGTGGEQY

V: TRBV28
size: many
J: TRBJ1-2
CDR3: ASSFMGAYYGYT

V: TRBV6-5
size: many
J: TRBJ1-1
CDR3: ASRRGQGTEAF

V: TRBV19
size: many
J: TRBJ1-2
CDR3: ASSQSGEKYGYT

V: TRBV24-1
size: .
J: TRBJ2-2
CDR3: ATQGGTGELF

V: TRBV20-1
size: many
J: TRBJ2-7
CDR3: SGRASSYEQY

V: TRBV2
size: many
J: TRBJ1-2
CDR3: ASSGTGILYGYT

V: TRBV12-3/TRBV12-4
size: .
J: TRBJ2-2
CDR3: ASRSLADGVRELF

V: TRBV20-1
size: .
J: TRBJ1-4
CDR3: SARGQGGVSFEKLF

V: TRBV2
size: few
J: TRBJ1-5
CDR3: ASRGGTASQPQH

V: TRBV20-1
size: many
J: TRBJ1-2
CDR3: STSTGAGYGYT

V: TRBV30
size: many
J: TRBJ1-1
CDR3: AWSVWGNTEAF

V: TRBV20-1
size: .
J: TRBJ2-7
CDR3: SAQIPGSAYEQY

V: TRBV4-3
size: many
J: TRBJ2-7
CDR3: ASSQELATVYEQY

V: TRBV12-3/TRBV12-4
size: many
J: TRBJ2-5
CDR3: ASTTGGLAGIRETQY

V: TRBV6-1
size: many
J: TRBJ1-2
CDR3: ASEGYMGYGYT

V: TRBV10-1
size: .
J: TRBJ2-7
CDR3: ASSPLGAGDDEQY

V: TRBV7-2
size: many
J: TRBJ1-2
CDR3: ASSPSTGGGGYT

V: TRBV7-6
size: .
J: TRBJ2-3
CDR3: ASSLAFRGRDPDTQY

V: TRBV11-2
size: many
J: TRBJ2-4
CDR3: ASSPDPGLSAKNIQY

V: TRBV30
size: many
J: TRBJ2-5
CDR3: ACNKETQY

V: TRBV12-3/TRBV12-4
size: .
J: TRBJ2-5
CDR3: ASSLETGRETQY

V: TRBV19
size: .
J: TRBJ1-1
CDR3: ASSIDLGGDAF

V: TRBV6-1
size: many
J: TRBJ2-7
CDR3: ASSPVAGSYEQY

V: TRBV3-1
size: many
J: TRBJ2-5
CDR3: ASSGIAGAIETQY

V: TRBV5-1
size: many
J: TRBJ2-7
CDR3: ASMGGSGDYEQY

V: TRBV4-2
size: few
J: TRBJ2-7
CDR3: ASSQDTSGPSYEQY

V: TRBV7-3
size: .
J: TRBJ2-7
CDR3: ASSYGTSEPYEQY

V: TRBV28
size: many
J: TRBJ2-5
CDR3: ASSYRDGETQY

V: TRBV19
size: many
J: TRBJ2-7
CDR3: ASSLLAGGIYEQY

V: TRBV28
size: many
J: TRBJ1-5
CDR3: ASSSKVGQPQH

V: TRBV28
size: many
J: TRBJ2-7
CDR3: ASRMTVLGYEQY

V: TRBV2
size: many
J: TRBJ2-5
CDR3: ASTLLRQETQY

V: TRBV19
size: few
J: TRBJ2-7
CDR3: ASSIATDASYEQY

V: TRBV7-9
size: many
J: TRBJ2-7
CDR3: ASSPPSGRRDEQY

V: TRBV27
size: many
J: TRBJ2-7
CDR3: ASSWSRTVIYEQY

V: TRBV20-1
size: many
J: TRBJ2-2
CDR3: SARGDPTVGAGELF

V: TRBV10-3
size: .
J: TRBJ2-7
CDR3: AISVLAGGGGHEQY

V: TRBV13
size: many
J: TRBJ2-2
CDR3: ASSRTQRDATGELF

V: TRBV27
size: once
J: TRBJ1-2
CDR3: ASTYSGQGSSGYT

V: TRBV28
size: .
J: TRBJ2-7
CDR3: ASSLELPYEQY

V: TRBV20-1
size: many
J: TRBJ1-2
CDR3: SANPDSGQGLAGYT